The 31 T cell receptor beta chains presented below share a single source sample, sequenced in a study of T cells in Graves' hyperthyroidism and ophthalmopathy. Amplified TCR beta CDR3 regions derived from RNA transcripts. The HTBI primer set drove a first-round RT-PCR of the TCR CDR3. TCRdb processed the multiplex PCR reads anew with MiXCR; each CDR3 protein has one entry. Of 600,000 to 650,000 distinct CDR3 sequences in the sample, about 17% were seen once. The sequenced material came from blood. The receptors were gathered from a woman in her 30s with Graves' hyperthyroidism.

This clonotype was observed a few times. This chain joins TRBV19 and TRBJ1-1; D is possibly TRBD1 (6 bases). Germline CDR1 LNHDA, CDR2 SQIVND (reference sequence). Trimming pared 9 bases from V and 0 bases from J, leaving 20 bases between. The CDR3 is 16 amino acids. The CDR3 loop reads CASLRRQDPMNTEAFF. CDR3 nucleotide sequence: TGTGCCAGCTTGAGGAGACAGGACCCGATGAACACTGAAGCTTTCTTT.

In its sample, this clonotype was seen many times. V is TRBV20-1 and J is TRBJ1-1; 9 nucleotides agree with TRBD1. From germline, CDR1 is DFQATT and CDR2 SNEGSKA (reference sequence). The CDR3 totals 15 residues. V shed 2 bases and J 1 base; nucleotides not matched to a gene: 5. The CDR3 sequence is CSARTGGDWNTEAFF. The CDR3 nucleotides are TGCAGTGCTAGAACAGGGGGCGATTGGAACACTGAAGCTTTCTTT.

A word on this clonotype: An end of the junction does not agree with germline; a read error may underlie this. The chain carries TRBV20-1 and TRBJ1-4; no clear D. The CDR3 covers 12 residues. The germline gives CDR1 DFQATT, CDR2 SNEGSKA (reference sequence). In DNA form, the CDR3 reads TGCGGTGCTAGAGGTTGGGATGAAAAACTGTTTTTT. Protein product: CGARGWDEKLFF.

Only a few counts were recorded for this clonotype. J is TRBJ2-4 and V is TRBV15; D call uncertain. The V gene lost 4 bases and the J gene lost 0 bases, with 22 bases spanning the gap. Germline lookup yields CDR1 LNHNV and CDR2 YYDKDF (reference sequence). There are 19 residues in the CDR3. The CDR3 nucleotides read TGTGCCACCAGCACTCCAACCTCGACAAGCACCTTAGCCAAAAACATTCAGTACTTC. Translated, it gives CATSTPTSTSTLAKNIQYF. Drawing the rest from reference TRBV15 and TRBJ2-4, the complete variable domain is DAMVIQNPRYQVTQFGKPVTLSCSQTLNHNVMYWYQQKSSQAPKLLFHYYDKDFNNEADTPDNFQSRRPNTSFCFLDIRSPGLGDTAMYLCATSTPTSTSTLAKNIQYFGAGTRLSVL.

The chain uses TRBV12-3 or TRBV12-4 and TRBJ1-4; unclear D gene. V shed 4 bases and J shed 5 bases, with 17 bases lying between them. CDR3 length: 16 amino acids. In DNA, the CDR3 is TGTGCCAGCAGTTCCCAAATCCCCAGAGGGAATGAAAAACTGTTTTTT. This codes for CASSSQIPRGNEKLFF.

The table lists this clonotype with many counts. The chain uses TRBV3-1 and TRBJ2-1; D gene unclear. The V gene lost 1 base and the J gene lost 8 bases, with 18 bases spanning the gap. The CDR3 covers 16 residues. The germline V gene has CDR1 LGHDT and CDR2 YNNKEL (reference sequence). The CDR3 region has the DNA TGTGCCAGCAGCCAAGTAGGTCGGTCCCGGCTGGATGAGCAGTTCTTC. Protein product: CASSQVGRSRLDEQFF.

About this clonotype: A single base separates this from a much larger clone, so it may be a read error. V usage is TRBV9 and J usage is TRBJ1-6, with unresolved D. This CDR3 comprises 13 residues. Germline V gene data show CDR1 as SGDLS and CDR2 as YYNGEE. This CDR3 is CAISVGSNSPLHF. DNA for the CDR3: TGTGCCATCAGCGTCGGCTCCAATTCACCCCTCCACTTT.

This clonotype was recorded a few times. The chain employs TRBV30 and TRBJ1-2; D ambiguous. The germline V gene has CDR1 GTSNPN and CDR2 SVGIG (reference sequence). Trimming cost V 4 bases and J 7 bases, with 19 bases left between them. The length of the CDR3 is 14 residues. The CDR3 here is CAWNLRLADSGYTF. The CDR3, as DNA: TGTGCCTGGAATTTAAGGTTGGCAGATAGTGGCTACACCTTC.

This clonotype was detected ten times or more. This chain joins TRBV7-9 and TRBJ2-7; the match to TRBD1 covers 9 bases. After removal of 0 bases from V and 0 bases from J, the junction contained 0 bases not matched to a gene. The CDR3 has 15 amino acids. From germline, CDR1 is SEHNR and CDR2 FQNEAQ (reference sequence). CDR3 region: CASSLAGQGSYEQYF. CDR3 sequence (DNA): TGTGCCAGCAGCTTAGCGGGACAGGGCTCCTACGAGCAGTACTTC.

This clonotype was picked up a small number of times. The rearrangement uses TRBV19 and TRBJ1-2, with TRBD1 identical over 10 bases. In germline, CDR1 is LNHDA, CDR2 SQIVND (reference sequence). The CDR3 is 17 amino acids. The ends lost 5 bases at V and 5 bases at J; junction bases unmatched: 14. The CDR3 sequence: CASSPPLRDRGDYGYTF. The CDR3 region has the DNA TGTGCCAGTAGTCCCCCTCTCCGGGACAGGGGAGATTATGGCTACACCTTC.

V gene TRBV9 combines with J gene TRBJ1-1; D gene unclear. Germline V lookup: CDR1 SGDLS, CDR2 YYNGEE. V lost 0 bases, J lost 4 bases, and 10 bases lay in between. This CDR3 comprises 14 residues. The CDR3 sequence: CASSVARYSTEAFF. The CDR3 DNA sequence: TGTGCCAGCAGCGTAGCCCGGTATAGCACTGAAGCTTTCTTT.

This clonotype was seen only a few times. The J gene is TRBJ2-1, the V gene TRBV28, with D unresolved. Per the germline V gene, CDR1 is MDHEN and CDR2 is SYDVKM. The CDR3 has 12 residues. Trimming left V 3 bases short and J 12 bases short, with 12 bases between. The CDR3 DNA is TGTGCCAGCAGTTTTATCGGAAAGGGGCAGTTCTTC. Translation: CASSFIGKGQFF.

V usage is TRBV14 and J usage is TRBJ2-4; D may be TRBD1 or TRBD2 (5 bases each). Trimming removed 3 bases from V and 4 bases from J, with 19 bases in between. The CDR3 contains 17 residues. Germline V gives CDR1 SGHDN, CDR2 FVKESK. The chain's CDR3 is CASSQASWERGKNIQYF. The CDR3, as DNA: TGTGCCAGCAGCCAGGCTTCTTGGGAGAGGGGTAAAAACATTCAGTACTTC.

This clonotype was seen more than once but under ten times. The chain combines TRBV30 with TRBJ1-1; no reliable D call. This CDR3 comprises 11 residues. Per germline, CDR1 GTSNPN and CDR2 SVGIG (reference sequence). With 3 bases removed from V and 3 bases from J, the gap between germline ends came to 5 bases. This CDR3 reads CAWRPYTEAFF. The DNA for the CDR3 is TGTGCCTGGAGGCCTTACACTGAAGCTTTCTTT. Full variable domain (missing parts from reference TRBV30 and TRBJ1-1): SQTIHQWPATLVQPVGSPLSLECTVEGTSNPNLYWYRQAAGRGLQLLFYSVGIGQISSEVPQNLSASRPQDRQFILSSKKLLLSDSGFYLCAWRPYTEAFFGQGTRLTVV.

The chain combines TRBV3-1 with TRBJ2-7; weak D call: TRBD1 (6 bases). CDR1 is LGHDT and CDR2 is YNNKEL in the germline V gene (reference sequence). V was pared by 4 bases and J by 6 bases, with 16 bases between. The CDR3 extends over 14 amino acids. CDR3 protein: CASSLSDREGEQYF. CDR3 coding DNA: TGTGCCAGCAGCCTATCGGACAGAGAGGGCGAGCAGTACTTC.

Ten or more counts support this clonotype. Compared with germline, one end of the junction differs, possibly owing to a read error. The gene calls are TRBV11-3 and TRBJ2-1; 8 bases map to TRBD2. CDR3 size: 14 residues. CDR1 is SGHNT, CDR2 YENEEA, per germline. CDR3 DNA sequence: TGTGCCAGCAGATTAGCGGGGAACAACAATGAGCAGTTCTTC. This encodes CASRLAGNNNEQFF.

This clonotype came up a few times. The chain couples TRBV9 to TRBJ2-7, with D possibly being TRBD1 (6 bases). Germline V gene data show CDR1 as SGDLS and CDR2 as YYNGEE. CDR3 length equals 14 residues. V was cut by 3 bases and J by 3 bases, with 13 bases left in between. The CDR3, as DNA: TGTGCCAGCAGCGCAGGGACACACCGCTACGAGCAGTACTTC. It translates to CASSAGTHRYEQYF.

The table lists this clonotype with many counts. V gene TRBV6-1 combines with J gene TRBJ2-7; D is unresolved. V was shortened by 6 bases and J by 4 bases, with 13 bases between the two germline ends. This CDR3 is built from 13 residues. Germline assignment: CDR1 MNHNS and CDR2 SASEGT. Here the CDR3 DNA reads TGTGCCAGCAGCGATCCTACATCGTACGAGCAGTACTTC. Protein: CASSDPTSYEQYF.

This sequence joins TRBV6-1 and TRBJ2-7; D possibly corresponds to TRBD1 (6 bases). The germline CDR1 and CDR2 sequences are MNHNS and SASEGT. The ends were cut back, 6 bases at V and 6 bases at J, with 12 bases in the middle. CDR3 length: 12 amino acids. CDR3 bases: TGTGCCAGCAGGACAGGAGGAGGCGAGCAGTACTTC. Its translation: CASRTGGGEQYF.

This clonotype was counted between two and nine times. The V and J genes are TRBV20-1 and TRBJ2-1; possibly TRBD2 for D (5 bases). This CDR3 is built from 17 residues. The germline CDR1 and CDR2 sequences are DFQATT and SNEGSKA (reference sequence). Trimming cost V 6 bases and J 7 bases, with 28 bases left between them. Here the CDR3 DNA reads TGCAGTGCGAGGGCTGGGTTCGGGATTGGACCCAGTAATGAGCAGTTCTTC. Its translation is CSARAGFGIGPSNEQFF.

V and J are TRBV27 and TRBJ2-7, with D unclear. V was shortened by 8 bases and J by 4 bases, with 6 bases between the two germline ends. Germline V gene lookup returns CDR1 MNHEY and CDR2 SMNVEV (reference sequence). The CDR3 length is 10 residues. The CDR3, as DNA: TGTGCCAGCTGGGTATACGAGCAGTACTTC. Translated: CASWVYEQYF.

This clonotype was seen more than once but under ten times. V usage is TRBV30 and J usage is TRBJ1-5; D unclear. Germline CDR1 reads GTSNPN; CDR2 reads SVGIG (reference sequence). This CDR3 contains 15 residues. Trimming removed 5 bases from V and 0 bases from J, with 14 bases in between. The CDR3 DNA sequence: TGTGCCTGGTCGTCGGACGGAGATAGCAATCAGCCCCAGCATTTT. This encodes CAWSSDGDSNQPQHF.

This clonotype was observed at least ten times. The chain links TRBV5-1 to TRBJ2-3; D is unclear. Germline CDR1 and CDR2: SGHRS and YFSETQ. V dropped 5 bases and J dropped 1 base, with 14 bases sitting between them. The CDR3 totals 15 residues. In nucleotides, the CDR3 is TGCGCCAGCAGGCCACAAGGATATGGCACAGATACGCAGTATTTT. Its translation: CASRPQGYGTDTQYF.

This clonotype was detected only a few times. The chain is built from TRBV28 and TRBJ2-1, with TRBD1 identical over 9 bases. The V and J ends lost 5 bases and 4 bases, in that order; junction bases with no gene match: 6. The germline V gene encodes CDR1 MDHEN and CDR2 SYDVKM. The CDR3 contains 15 residues. The CDR3 DNA is TGTGCCAGCAGTCCCTTAGGGACAGGGTACAATGAGCAGTTCTTC. It is translated as CASSPLGTGYNEQFF. Variable domain in full (rest from reference TRBV28 and TRBJ2-1): DVKVTQSSRYLVKRTGEKVFLECVQDMDHENMFWYRQDPGLGLRLIYFSYDVKMKEKGDIPEGYSVSREKKERFSLILESASTNQTSMYLCASSPLGTGYNEQFFGPGTRLTVL.

This clonotype was detected ten times or more. The CDR3 coding sequence is TGTGCCAGCAGTCCCCTAGCGGTTAGCACAGATACGCAGTATTTT. Its translation: CASSPLAVSTDTQYF. This sequence joins TRBV27 and TRBJ2-3; TRBD2 aligns across 7 bases. Losses at the gene ends were 5 bases for V and 0 bases for J; bases not matched to a gene: 5. The CDR3 is 15 residues long. The V gene's germline CDR1 is MNHEY and CDR2 SMNVEV (reference sequence).

This clonotype has a handful of counts. Germline is not matched at one junction end, which may reflect a read error. The chain combines TRBV9 with TRBJ1-4, with D possibly being TRBD1 (5 bases). Germline-derived CDR1 and CDR2 are SGDLS and YYNGEE. The CDR3 is 15 amino acids. CDR3 sequence: CASSARGSVNGKLFF. In nucleotides, the CDR3 is TGTGCCAGCAGCGCTAGGGGTTCTGTTAATGGAAAACTGTTTTTT.

This clonotype was seen ten or more times. The rearrangement uses TRBV20-1 and TRBJ1-3, with no clear D. This CDR3 has 13 residues. In germline, CDR1 is DFQATT, CDR2 SNEGSKA (reference sequence). The V end was cut by 6 bases, the J end by 0 bases, with 9 bases between. DNA of the CDR3: TGCAGTGCACGTCCCGGCTCTGGAAACACCATATATTTT. Residues: CSARPGSGNTIYF.

There are many counts of this clonotype. This chain joins TRBV27 and TRBJ2-7; 13 nucleotides match TRBD2. V lost 7 bases, J lost 0 bases, and 3 bases stayed unmatched. This CDR3 is built from 15 residues. The germline gives CDR1 MNHEY, CDR2 SMNVEV (reference sequence). The CDR3 is CASMTSGRLSYEQYF. CDR3 coding DNA: TGTGCCAGCATGACTAGCGGGAGGCTCTCCTACGAGCAGTACTTC.

This clonotype has only a few counts. Relative to the germline gene, one junction end is altered; a read error may explain this. The chain has TRBV28 and TRBJ2-7, with 8 bases matching TRBD1. This CDR3 contains 13 residues. Germline V lookup: CDR1 MDHEN, CDR2 SYDVKM. The CDR3 DNA reads as TGTGCCCGCAGTTTAGGACAGGGCTACGAGCAGTACTTC. It specifies CARSLGQGYEQYF.

This clonotype was seen ten or more times. For the CDR3, the DNA is TGCGCCAGCAGTCCTACGGAGAGGATCTACGAGCAGTACTTC. This gives the protein CASSPTERIYEQYF. The rearrangement joins TRBV10-1 to TRBJ2-7; D gene unclear. Trimming removed 5 bases from V and 3 bases from J, with 14 bases in between. The CDR3 is 14 amino acids. Germline CDR1 reads WNHNN; CDR2 reads SYGVQD (reference sequence).

This chain connects TRBV7-3 to TRBJ2-1; 9 nucleotides line up with TRBD1. Germline V gene data show CDR1 as SGHTA and CDR2 as FQGTGA. J gave up 6 bases and V 5 bases, and 8 bases lay outside the gene matches. This CDR3 is 15 amino acids long. The CDR3 sequence is CASSPTGGTLNEQFF. CDR3 coding DNA: TGTGCCAGCAGCCCCACAGGGGGCACTCTCAATGAGCAGTTCTTC. The full variable domain, in which reference TRBV7-3 and TRBJ2-1 provide the parts outside the CDR3, is GAGVSQTPSNKVTEKGKYVELRCDPISGHTALYWYRQSLGQGPEFLIYFQGTGAADDSGLPNDRFFAVRPEGSVSTLKIQRTERGDSAVYLCASSPTGGTLNEQFFGPGTRLTVL.